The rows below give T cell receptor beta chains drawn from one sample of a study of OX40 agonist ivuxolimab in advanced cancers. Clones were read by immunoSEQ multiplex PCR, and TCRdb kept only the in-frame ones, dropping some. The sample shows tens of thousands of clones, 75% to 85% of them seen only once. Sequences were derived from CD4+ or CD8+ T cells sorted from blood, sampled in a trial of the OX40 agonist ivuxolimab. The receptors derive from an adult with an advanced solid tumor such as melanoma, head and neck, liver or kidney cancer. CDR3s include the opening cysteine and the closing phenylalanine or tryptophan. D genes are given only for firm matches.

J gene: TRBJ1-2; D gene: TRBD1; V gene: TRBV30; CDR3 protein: CAWSVQGAGGYTF
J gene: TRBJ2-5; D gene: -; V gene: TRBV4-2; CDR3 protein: CASSQDPDQETQYF
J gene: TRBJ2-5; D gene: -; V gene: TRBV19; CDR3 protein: CASSIGPGSETQYF
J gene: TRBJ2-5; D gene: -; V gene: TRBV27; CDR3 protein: CASSNLQETQYF
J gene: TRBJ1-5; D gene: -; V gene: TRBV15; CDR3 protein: CATSPSREDNQPQHF
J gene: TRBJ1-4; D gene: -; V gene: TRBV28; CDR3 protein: CASSFSATNEKLFF
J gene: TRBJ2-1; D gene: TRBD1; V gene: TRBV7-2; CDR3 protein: CASSRLDRGQGEQFF
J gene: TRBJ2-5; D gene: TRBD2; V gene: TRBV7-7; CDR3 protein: CASSPGLAGETQYF
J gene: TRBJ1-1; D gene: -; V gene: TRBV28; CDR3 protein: CASTASGVGGEAFF
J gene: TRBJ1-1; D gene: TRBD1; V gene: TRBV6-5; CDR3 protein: CASSYSGTGHTEAFF
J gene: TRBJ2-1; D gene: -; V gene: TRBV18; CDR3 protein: CASSPLIRDTRLHNEQFF
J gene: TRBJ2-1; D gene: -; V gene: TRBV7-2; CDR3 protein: CASTLAVLDYNEQFF
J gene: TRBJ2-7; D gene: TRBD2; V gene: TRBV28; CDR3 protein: CASSIRVWEGDTEQYF
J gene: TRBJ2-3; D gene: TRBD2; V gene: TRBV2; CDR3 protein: CASSALLAEDTQYF
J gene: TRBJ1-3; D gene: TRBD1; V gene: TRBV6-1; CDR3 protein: CASRWGQPPNTIYF
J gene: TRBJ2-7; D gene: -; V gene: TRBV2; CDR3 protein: CASILLPGPAYEQYF
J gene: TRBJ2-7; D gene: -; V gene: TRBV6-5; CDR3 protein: CASRGRTLSYEQYF
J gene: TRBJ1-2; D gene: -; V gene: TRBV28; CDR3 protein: CASSLGGRYGYTF
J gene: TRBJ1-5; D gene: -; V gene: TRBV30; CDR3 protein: CAWASHNQPQHF
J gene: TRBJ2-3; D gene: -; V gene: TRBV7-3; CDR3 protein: CASSFGGSIDTQYF
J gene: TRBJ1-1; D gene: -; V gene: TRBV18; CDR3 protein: CASSPPARERSGEAFF
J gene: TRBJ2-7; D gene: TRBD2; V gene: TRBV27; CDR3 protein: CASSLKSSGVYEQYF
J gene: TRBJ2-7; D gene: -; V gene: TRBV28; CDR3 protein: CASSLPGWGPGSYEQYF